This T cell receptor (beta chain) was sequenced for a study of cytomegalovirus exposure and HLA in healthy donors. Study conclusions and caveats: Across donors, most TCRs were seen rarely, yet some public ones were widespread. An analysis that was carried out later associated 16,951 TCR beta sequences with HLA alleles at 0.05 false discovery rate.

CDR1 and CDR2 from the germline V gene are LGHNA and YNFKEQ. V dropped 5 bases and J dropped 6; count of bases not matched to a gene: 10. The CDR3 is 15 amino acids. Details on this clone: Its specificity is not known.

PCR amplification relied on 60 Vbeta primers (plus 13 Jbeta primers). Assay used: immunoSEQ multiplex PCR; TCRdb lists only in-frame clones, some missing. The data show 100,000 or so clones, approximately 79% seen once. Sequenced input: PBMCs. The genes are TRBV4-2 and TRBJ2-3, with 8 bases matching TRBD2. The TCR was taken from a man aged 25 to 40 in good health and CMV-seropositive. Written as DNA, the CDR3 is TGTGCCAGCAGCTCAGATGCGGGGGGAATGGATACGCAGTATTTT. Encoded protein: CASSSDAGGMDTQYF.